The text below deals with one T cell receptor (beta chain). CDR3 length: 14 residues. Looked up from germline, CDR1 is SGHTA and CDR2 is FQGTGA. V lost 4 bases to trimming and J lost 7 bases, with 16 bases between them. The data were obtained in a study of OX40 agonist ivuxolimab in advanced cancers. Here immunoSEQ multiplex PCR was the method, and the copy in TCRdb shows in-frame clones only, minus some. The sample carries tens of thousands of clones, roughly 90% recorded once. If patients had autoimmune disease history or systemic immunosuppression, they were excluded. Sample: CD4+ or CD8+ T cells sorted from blood, taken in a trial of the OX40 agonist ivuxolimab. This clonotype originated in an adult with an advanced solid tumor such as melanoma, head and neck, liver or kidney cancer. The chain joins TRBV7-3 to TRBJ2-5; D is possibly TRBD1 (6 bases). CDR3 in amino acids: CASSSGQKRGTQYF. The CDR3 DNA follows: TGTGCCAGCAGCTCGGGACAAAAAAGGGGGACCCAGTACTTC.